The entry that follows covers one T cell receptor beta chain sequence. Its antigen remains unidentified. No base quality information exists; no much larger clone differs at one position. The data were obtained in a study of follicular helper T cells after annual influenza vaccination (dated by TCRdb to about 2017). Study-level background: Blood was collected on days 0, 7 and 28 after each seasonal influenza vaccination. To study recall of cTfh clones, some subjects were followed through successive annual vaccinations in the 2013-2014, 2014-2015 and 2015-2016 seasons. One week after vaccination, a second recruited cohort of eleven to twelve subjects (Table S1) displayed a similar ICOS+CD38+ cTfh response. Six subjects had multi-year samples: four covered two vaccination seasons and two covered three seasons. The 2015 samples were processed right after collection, while the 2013-2014 samples were cryopreserved. Overall study results and their limits: Successive annual vaccinations recalled a recurring oligoclonal ICOS+CD38+ cTfh response that included tetramer and AIM influenza-specific clonotypes. ICOS+CD38+ cTfh clonality correlated with the frequency of that population, and its change correlated with the change in circulating plasmablast frequency. Day 7 ICOS+CD38+ clones were most often found later in ICOS-CD38- cTfh, suggesting that subset may serve as a memory reservoir. Only about 9.5-21% of analyzed cells yielded productive TCRB sequences, so sampling of rare clonotypes was not possible.

The CDR3 starts with the cysteine, ends with the phenylalanine, and has 14 residues. Only the CDR3 DNA stays, 42 bases, in frame from base 1. The germline ends are 5 bases apart after V is trimmed by 2 bases and J by 1 base. The germline V gene (reference sequence) specifies LNHDA as CDR1 and SQIVND as CDR2. Library generation was performed with the immunoSEQ multiplex PCR assay. Adaptive Biotechnologies carried out TCRB amplification, library preparation, sequencing and preliminary bioinformatics at Survey level resolution. TCRB sequencing used multiplex PCR amplification of genomic DNA from sorted cTfh populations. The original pipeline was this. Clonality was calculated in R as 1 minus normalized Shannon entropy, and the Gini index was computed with the R package ineq. Overlap score was defined as the summed counts of shared sequences divided by the total counts of all sequences in both compared samples. Shared-clonotype significance used Fisher's exact test assuming a theoretical repertoire of 10^7 TCRB sequences. Imported from immuneACCESS, the table was reduced by TCRdb to in-frame sequences with V and J called. These copies leave out some clones; in studies compared against another copy, an unresolved V gene accounts for under half, and the cause of the remainder is not known. V, J and clone size were drawn from that table, and D and trimming were deduced from the DNA. The table for this sample lists roughly 9,800 clones; roughly 80% of them were counted only once. The top ten constitute approximately 0.43% of the sample.

Reading the label with the study, this specimen's time point is: 2015-2016 season, 7 days after influenza vaccination. TCRB sequencing was used to follow sorted CD4 subsets from the blood of adults before and after they were given the seasonal inactivated influenza vaccine (Fluvarix). To be eligible, subjects had to live in the community and must not have received influenza vaccine in the previous 6 months. Exclusions included influenza vaccine contraindications, substance abuse, HIV/AIDS, active malignancy, immunomodulatory medication and active illness such as respiratory infection. Per time point, between roughly 35 and 100 mL of blood was sampled. Non-naive CD4+CXCR5+PD-1+ cells were defined as circulating Tfh and were sorted into two fractions, ICOS+CD38+ and ICOS-CD38-. Ficoll-Paque PLUS or SepMate separation was used to isolate PBMC. Before DNA extraction, cell subsets were sorted from PBMC on a BD FACS Aria.

The clonotype was recovered from an adult who received the influenza vaccine. The material sequenced was CXCR5+ CD38- circulating T follicular helper cells from blood, taken 7 days after influenza vaccination. The cell subset or site label here, explained by the study, means: circulating Tfh, non-naive CD4+CXCR5+PD-1+ (ICOS+CD38+ or ICOS-CD38-). Recombination joined TRBV19 with TRBJ2-2; TRBD1 might be the D gene, on 5 matching bases. The CDR3 protein sequence reads: CASSIRGNTGELFF. The DNA is as follows: TGTGCCAGTAGTATAAGGGGGAACACCGGGGAGCTGTTTTTT. With the portions outside the CDR3 filled from the reference TRBV19 and TRBJ2-2 genes, the complete variable region becomes DGGITQSPKYLFRKEGQNVTLSCEQNLNHDAMYWYRQDPGQGLRLIYYSQIVNDFQKGDIAEGYSVSREKKESFPLTVTSAQKNPTAFYLCASSIRGNTGELFFGEGSRLTVL.